The 25 T cell receptor beta chains in this list originate from one sample, sequenced in a study of radiotherapy plus CTLA-4 blockade in lung cancer. Generated by immunoSEQ multiplex PCR, the TCRdb table keeps only in-frame clones and is missing some. This sample has about 45,000 clones, with 50% to 70% found just once. Sample: peripheral blood, taken from a patient treated with radiotherapy plus ipilimumab. These receptors were collected from a human donor with non-small cell lung cancer who had a partial response to radiotherapy plus ipilimumab.

The CDR3 protein is CASSRNVGNTIYF. CDR3 in DNA: TGTGCCAGCAGCCGTAATGTTGGAAACACCATATATTTT. The chain combines TRBV6-5 with TRBJ1-3, with D unclear. Germline loops: CDR1 MNHEY, CDR2 SVGAGI. CDR3 length: 13 residues. The V end was cut by 6 bases, the J end by 3 bases, with 9 bases between.

The CDR3 loop reads CASSPYGTSGNHEQFF. Written as DNA, the CDR3 is TGTGCCAGCAGCCCTTACGGGACTAGCGGGAACCATGAGCAGTTCTTC. The chain has TRBV7-6 and TRBJ2-1; 13 positions match TRBD2. CDR1 and CDR2 (germline): SGHVS, FNYEAQ. The CDR3 has 16 amino acids. Germline trimming cut 5 bases from V and 8 bases from J; bases unmatched to any gene: 9. The whole variable domain, filled in from reference TRBV7-6 and TRBJ2-1, reads GAGVSQSPRYKVTKRGQDVALRCDPISGHVSLYWYRQALGQGPEFLTYFNYEAQQDKSGLPNDRFSAERPEGSISTLTIQRTEQRDSAMYRCASSPYGTSGNHEQFFGPGTRLTVL.

The gene calls are TRBV7-9 and TRBJ1-1; D possibly corresponds to TRBD1 (6 bases). Trimming pared 6 bases from V and 4 bases from J, leaving 21 bases between. CDR1 is SEHNR and CDR2 is FQNEAQ in the germline V gene (reference sequence). The CDR3 extends over 16 amino acids. The DNA of the CDR3 is TGTGCCAGCAGAAACGCCCTTATAAGGGGGGGCACTGAAGCTTTCTTT. Amino acid sequence: CASRNALIRGGTEAFF.

The CDR3 reads CASGEGRYYGYTF. The CDR3 nucleotides are TGTGCCAGCGGGGAGGGACGGTACTATGGCTACACCTTC. The chain is built from TRBV27 and TRBJ1-2; maybe TRBD1 (5 bases). The CDR3 has 13 amino acids. V was cut by 8 bases and J by 3 bases, with 13 bases left in between. CDR1 and CDR2 from the germline V gene are MNHEY and SMNVEV (reference sequence).

This clone was picked up a small number of times. This chain connects TRBV5-1 to TRBJ1-4, with D perhaps matching TRBD1 (6 bases). Germline V gives CDR1 SGHRS, CDR2 YFSETQ. V was trimmed by 1 base and J by 5 bases, leaving 12 bases between them. The CDR3 is 15 amino acids. The CDR3 protein is CASSLRQGPNEKLFF. The CDR3 DNA reads TGCGCCAGCAGCTTGAGGCAGGGGCCGAATGAAAAACTGTTTTTT.

The V call is TRBV6-5, the J call TRBJ2-2; D may be TRBD1 (5 bases). This CDR3 has 15 amino acids. V was cut by 4 bases and J by 3 bases, with 12 bases left in between. Looked up from germline, CDR1 is MNHEY and CDR2 is SVGAGI. The CDR3 region has the DNA TGTGCCAGCAGTTCCCAGGGTTGGGACACCGGGGAGCTGTTTTTT. Translating gives CASSSQGWDTGELFF.

The table lists this clone with a few counts. The chain combines TRBV28 with TRBJ1-3, with a possible D match to TRBD1 (5 bases). The CDR3 is 17 amino acids. In germline, CDR1 is MDHEN, CDR2 SYDVKM. The germline V and J ends were trimmed by 2 bases and 2 bases, with 16 bases remaining between them. The CDR3 loop is CASSLVLSGTPGNTIYF. The CDR3 coding sequence is TGTGCCAGCAGTTTAGTATTGTCAGGGACTCCTGGAAACACCATATATTTT.

This clone has only a few counts. The chain has TRBV25-1 and TRBJ1-1; a possible D gene is TRBD1 (5 bases). Germline V gene sequence: CDR1 MGHDK, CDR2 SYGVNS. This CDR3 spans 14 amino acids. Trimming removed 4 bases at V and 8 bases at J, with 17 bases between. The CDR3 nucleotides are TGTGCCAGCAGTGCCACCGGGACTCTCATCGAAGCTTTCTTT. The encoded protein is CASSATGTLIEAFF.

The sample holds one count of this clone. The rearrangement uses TRBV9 and TRBJ1-5; tentative D call: TRBD1 (5 bases). V lost 3 bases and J lost 8, with 15 bases in between. Germline CDR1 is SGDLS and CDR2 is YYNGEE. CDR3 length equals 14 residues. This CDR3 reads CASSALGGGEPQHF. The CDR3 region has the DNA TGTGCCAGCAGCGCGTTGGGGGGTGGGGAGCCCCAGCATTTT.

J is TRBJ2-5 and V is TRBV11-1, with unresolved D. The CDR3 is made up of 11 amino acids. CDR1 is SGHAT, CDR2 FQDESV, per germline (reference sequence). Trimming stripped 10 bases from V and 1 base from J, with 7 bases between. Here the CDR3 DNA reads TGTGCCACTTCCTCCCAAGAGACCCAGTACTTC. It encodes CATSSQETQYF.

The V and J genes are TRBV13 and TRBJ1-5; D not certain. There are 12 residues in the CDR3. V shed 2 bases and J shed 6 bases, with 5 bases lying between them. Germline V gene data show CDR1 as PRHDT and CDR2 as FYEKMQ (reference sequence). The CDR3 is CASSLSGQPQHF. The CDR3, as DNA: TGTGCCAGCAGCTTAAGCGGTCAGCCCCAGCATTTT.

V gene TRBV15 combines with J gene TRBJ2-1; 11 positions agree with TRBD2. Germline V CDR1 and CDR2: LNHNV, YYDKDF (reference sequence). The CDR3 runs 19 residues. V was pared by 0 bases and J by 3 bases, with 10 bases of the junction left unmatched. As DNA, the CDR3 is TGTGCCACCAGCAGAGATGGGTTCGCTAGCGGGGGGATCTACAATGAGCAGTTCTTC. As protein: CATSRDGFASGGIYNEQFF.

The rearrangement links TRBV5-6 to TRBJ1-1, with a weak D call TRBD1 (6 bases). Germline V gene sequence: CDR1 SGHDT, CDR2 YYEEEE. V was clipped by 7 bases and J by 2 bases, with 12 bases between them. The CDR3 sequence is 13 residues long. CDR3: CASGLQGNTEAFF. CDR3 nucleotide sequence: TGTGCCAGCGGGTTACAGGGTAACACTGAAGCTTTCTTT.

The V gene is TRBV6-1, the J gene TRBJ2-7, with D possibly being TRBD2 (7 bases). The germline gives CDR1 MNHNS, CDR2 SASEGT. This CDR3 contains 14 residues. Trimming removed 7 bases at V and 0 bases at J, with 13 bases between. The CDR3 protein is CASTKGGASYEQYF. The DNA for the CDR3 is TGTGCCAGCACCAAGGGGGGGGCCTCCTACGAGCAGTACTTC.

The rearrangement joins TRBV30 to TRBJ2-1, with a weak D call TRBD2 (5 bases). CDR1 is GTSNPN, CDR2 SVGIG, per germline (reference sequence). V lost 3 bases to trimming and J lost 7 bases, with 7 bases between them. The CDR3 spans 11 residues. CDR3 sequence reads: CAWRRVNEQFF. The CDR3 DNA reads TGTGCCTGGAGGAGGGTTAATGAGCAGTTCTTC.

This clone was observed at least ten times. J is TRBJ1-3 and V is TRBV6-5, with D perhaps TRBD1 (5 bases). V gave up 4 bases and J gave up 8 bases, with 18 bases separating them. The CDR3 runs to 15 residues. Germline CDR1 and CDR2: MNHEY and SVGAGI. The chain's CDR3 is CASSFSGHFGDTIYF. In nucleotides, the CDR3 is TGTGCCAGCAGTTTCTCCGGACACTTCGGAGACACCATATATTTT.

The rearrangement uses TRBV6-5 and TRBJ2-2, with D perhaps TRBD1 (6 bases). CDR3 length equals 15 residues. Germline V gene data show CDR1 as MNHEY and CDR2 as SVGAGI. The V and J ends lost 8 bases and 8 bases respectively, with 21 bases between them. The DNA of the CDR3 is TGTGCCAGCGCCACCTTGAGGGGGAGTGGAGGGGAGCTGTTTTTT. Translated, it gives CASATLRGSGGELFF.

This clone appeared once. The chain joins TRBV5-6 to TRBJ1-1, with D tentatively TRBD1 (6 bases). The CDR3 has 15 residues. V lost 5 bases and J 0 bases, leaving 14 bases between the germline ends. Germline V gives CDR1 SGHDT, CDR2 YYEEEE. CDR3 in amino acids: CASRTVGHLNTEAFF. CDR3 bases: TGTGCCAGCAGGACGGTGGGACACCTGAACACTGAAGCTTTCTTT.

This clone occurred a few times. This CDR3 reads CASSPGRAGGGEQYF. The CDR3 region has the DNA TGTGCCAGCAGCCCCGGTCGAGCGGGGGGAGGTGAGCAGTACTTC. This rearrangement joins TRBV5-6 to TRBJ2-7; 9 nucleotides align to TRBD2. Germline values: CDR1 SGHDT, CDR2 YYEEEE. The CDR3 runs to 15 residues. The junction had 12 bases not matched to a gene; V was cut back by 4 bases and J by 7 bases.

This chain uses TRBV5-3 with TRBJ2-1; TRBD2 matches 12 bases. TRBV5-3 falls under the ORF class, with uncertain function. Losses at the gene ends were 4 bases for V and 7 bases for J; bases not matched to a gene: 9. The CDR3 covers 16 residues. The CDR3 sequence is CARSGPSGGVQNEQFF. Here the CDR3 DNA reads TGTGCCAGAAGCGGGCCTAGCGGGGGGGTACAGAATGAGCAGTTCTTC.

This clone was seen a few times. V gene TRBV18 combines with J gene TRBJ1-2; weak D call: TRBD1 (6 bases). The CDR3 is 13 residues long. Germline assignment: CDR1 KGHSH and CDR2 LQKENI. Trimming removed 1 base from V and 3 bases from J, with 6 bases in between. CDR3 sequence: CASSPRQDYGYTF. The CDR3 nucleotides are TGTGCCAGCTCACCACGACAGGACTATGGCTACACCTTC.

The chain links TRBV5-1 to TRBJ2-7; D not resolved. Between the trimmed V and J ends, which lost 0 bases and 3 bases, there was a span of 10 bases. Germline CDR1 and CDR2: SGHRS and YFSETQ. This CDR3 region has 14 residues. CDR3 sequence (DNA): TGCGCCAGCAGCTTGGAATCTTTTAGCTACGAGCAGTACTTC. It yields the protein CASSLESFSYEQYF. The full variable domain, with the rest looked up from reference TRBV5-1 and TRBJ2-7, is KAGVTQTPRYLIKTRGQQVTLSCSPISGHRSVSWYQQTPGQGLQFLFEYFSETQRNKGNFPGRFSGRQFSNSRSEMNVSTLELGDSALYLCASSLESFSYEQYFGPGTRLTVT.

This clone was observed a single time. The chain combines TRBV7-3 with TRBJ1-1; D uncertain. Between the trimmed V and J ends, which lost 3 bases and 0 bases, there was a span of 5 bases. From germline, CDR1 is SGHTA and CDR2 FQGTGA. The length of the CDR3 is 13 residues. CDR3 DNA: TGTGCCAGCAGCTTGCACATGAACACTGAAGCTTTCTTT. Residues: CASSLHMNTEAFF.

The genes are TRBV6-6 and TRBJ1-1, with D uncertain. The CDR3 contains 13 residues. V was trimmed by 4 bases and J by 0 bases, leaving 6 bases between them. Germline V lookup: CDR1 MNHNY, CDR2 SVGAGI (reference sequence). The CDR3 region is CASSSNLNTEAFF. In nucleotides, the CDR3 is TGTGCCAGCAGTTCCAATTTGAACACTGAAGCTTTCTTT.

This clone was observed a few times. V gene TRBV4-3 combines with J gene TRBJ1-4; D is unclear. Deletions cut 4 bases from V and 0 bases from J, with 9 bases between. CDR3 length equals 15 residues. The germline V gene encodes CDR1 LGHNA and CDR2 YSLEER. The CDR3 nucleotides read TGCGCCAGCAGCCTAGCCCTTGCAACTAATGAAAAACTGTTTTTT. This sequence encodes CASSLALATNEKLFF.